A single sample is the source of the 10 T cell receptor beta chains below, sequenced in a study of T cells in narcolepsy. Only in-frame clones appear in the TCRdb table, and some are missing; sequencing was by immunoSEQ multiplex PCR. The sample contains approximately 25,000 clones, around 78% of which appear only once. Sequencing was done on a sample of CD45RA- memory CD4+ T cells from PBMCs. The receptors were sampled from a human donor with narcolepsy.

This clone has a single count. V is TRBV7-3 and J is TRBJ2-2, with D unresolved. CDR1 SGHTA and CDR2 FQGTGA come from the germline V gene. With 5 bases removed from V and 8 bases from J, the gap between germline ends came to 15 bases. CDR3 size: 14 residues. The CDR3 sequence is CASSMPPFEGELFF. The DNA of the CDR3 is TGTGCCAGCAGCATGCCCCCGTTTGAAGGGGAGCTGTTTTTT.

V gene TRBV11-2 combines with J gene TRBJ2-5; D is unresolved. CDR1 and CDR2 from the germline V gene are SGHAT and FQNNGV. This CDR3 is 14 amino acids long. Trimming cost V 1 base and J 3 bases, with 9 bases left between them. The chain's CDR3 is CASSLGGGEETQYF. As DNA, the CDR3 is TGTGCCAGCAGCTTAGGAGGCGGTGAAGAGACCCAGTACTTC. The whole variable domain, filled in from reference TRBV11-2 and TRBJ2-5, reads EAGVAQSPRYKIIEKRQSVAFWCNPISGHATLYWYQQILGQGPKLLIQFQNNGVVDDSQLPKDRFSAERLKGVDSTLKIQPAKLEDSAVYLCASSLGGGEETQYFGPGTRLLVL.

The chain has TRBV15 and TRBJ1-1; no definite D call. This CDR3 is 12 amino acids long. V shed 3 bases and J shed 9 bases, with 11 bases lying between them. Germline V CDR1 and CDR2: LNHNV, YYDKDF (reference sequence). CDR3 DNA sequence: TGTGCCACCAGCAGTAACCAGATTAAAGCTTTCTTT. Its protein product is CATSSNQIKAFF.

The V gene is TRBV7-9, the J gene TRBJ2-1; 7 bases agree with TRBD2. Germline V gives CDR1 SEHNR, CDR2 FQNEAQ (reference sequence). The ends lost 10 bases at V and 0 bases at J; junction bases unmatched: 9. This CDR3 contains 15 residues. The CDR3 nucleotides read TGTGCCATTCCGTGGGAGGGGCCCTCCTACAATGAGCAGTTCTTC. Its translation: CAIPWEGPSYNEQFF.

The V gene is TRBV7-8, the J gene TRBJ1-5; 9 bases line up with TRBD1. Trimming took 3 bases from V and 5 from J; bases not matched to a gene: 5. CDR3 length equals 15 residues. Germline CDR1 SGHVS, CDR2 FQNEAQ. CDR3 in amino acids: CASSLGQGEYQPQHF. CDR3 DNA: TGTGCCAGCAGCTTGGGACAGGGAGAGTATCAGCCCCAGCATTTT.

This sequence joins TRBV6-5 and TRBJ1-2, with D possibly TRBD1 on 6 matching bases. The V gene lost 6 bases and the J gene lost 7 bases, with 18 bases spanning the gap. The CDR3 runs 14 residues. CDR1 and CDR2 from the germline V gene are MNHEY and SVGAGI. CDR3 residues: CASRPTNRVVGYTF. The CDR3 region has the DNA TGTGCCAGCAGGCCCACCAACAGGGTAGTTGGCTACACCTTC.

The CDR3 reads CSVESGGGETQYF. CDR3 sequence (DNA): TGCAGCGTTGAGTCGGGCGGGGGAGAGACCCAGTACTTC. The V gene is TRBV29-1, the J gene TRBJ2-5; 7 bases match TRBD2. The germline CDR1 and CDR2 sequences are SQVTM and ANQGSEA. The junction had 5 bases not matched to a gene; V was cut back by 3 bases and J by 4 bases. This CDR3 region has 13 residues.

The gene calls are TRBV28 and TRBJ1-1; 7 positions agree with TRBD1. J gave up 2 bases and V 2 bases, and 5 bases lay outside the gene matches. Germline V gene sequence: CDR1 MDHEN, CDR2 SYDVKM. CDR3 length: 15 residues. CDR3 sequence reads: CASSLPGQHNTEAFF. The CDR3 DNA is TGTGCCAGCAGTTTACCGGGACAGCACAACACTGAAGCTTTCTTT.

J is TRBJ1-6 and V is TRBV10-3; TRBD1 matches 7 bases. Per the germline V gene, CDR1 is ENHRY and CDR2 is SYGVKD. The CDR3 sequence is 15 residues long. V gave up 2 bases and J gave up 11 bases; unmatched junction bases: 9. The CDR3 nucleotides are TGTGCCATCAGTGAGGCTAAAGGACAGGCAGCACCCCTCCACTTT. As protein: CAISEAKGQAAPLHF.

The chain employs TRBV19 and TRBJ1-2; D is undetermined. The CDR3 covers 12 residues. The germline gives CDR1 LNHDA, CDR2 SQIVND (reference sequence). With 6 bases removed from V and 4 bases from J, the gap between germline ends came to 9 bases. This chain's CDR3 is CASSEMGYGYTF. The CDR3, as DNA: TGTGCCAGTAGCGAGATGGGCTATGGCTACACCTTC.